This T cell receptor (beta chain) came from a study of T cell responses to AZD1222 COVID-19 vaccine. Findings and limits, study-wide: White British ancestry dominated among donors, who included more females, and clonal diversity was possibly underestimated. Spike-specific TCR breadth and depth grew following two AZD1222 doses. Unmutated variant regions are reportedly the target of nearly half of TCRs that are spike-specific. Seropositive AZD1222 recipients at baseline numbered only six or seven.

Germline values: CDR1 LNHNV, CDR2 YYDKDF (reference sequence). The CDR3 contains 15 residues. V gave up 8 bases and J gave up 8 bases, with 19 bases separating them. About this clone: What it recognizes is unknown.

Data came from immunoSEQ multiplex PCR; TCRdb stores just in-frame clones and leaves some out. This table has fewer than 200,000 clones, 92% appearing once. The sample in question was peripheral blood, obtained on day 0 of MenACWY control vaccination. This chain links TRBV15 with TRBJ1-6; D is uncertain. The clonotype originates from an adult in good health. CDR3: CATGRRGVVDSPLHF. For the CDR3, the DNA is TGTGCCACCGGTCGTCGGGGAGTCGTTGATTCACCCCTCCACTTT.